This is a list of T cell receptor beta chains from one sample in a study of shared clonotypes between healthy human individuals. Measured with immunoSEQ multiplex PCR; TCRdb has only the in-frame clones, and not every one. The repertoire holds about 87,000 clones, with less than 50% as singletons. The material sequenced was PBMCs. The receptor source for this set is a woman aged 40-49 years in good health. Some clones in this sample may be carry-over from other donors' samples. Each CDR3 is given with its conserved first and last residue.

V gene: TRBV4-1; CDR3 protein: CASSQDRDAGNTIYF
V gene: TRBV15; CDR3 protein: CATRENTGGPYEQYF
V gene: TRBV4-1; CDR3 protein: CASSQPTGDTQYF
V gene: TRBV27; CDR3 protein: CASSLIRDRGNTEAFF
V gene: TRBV4-2; CDR3 protein: CASSFFDFEYGYTF
V gene: TRBV7-8; CDR3 protein: CASSFGGTTEQYF
V gene: TRBV30; CDR3 protein: CAWSVGPDNEQFF
V gene: TRBV29-1; CDR3 protein: CSAGAGDYETQYF
V gene: TRBV5-4; CDR3 protein: CASSSKSPVVLYEQYF
V gene: TRBV2; CDR3 protein: CASRDEGEYTEAFF
V gene: TRBV27; CDR3 protein: CASSLAQFPGHGYTF
V gene: TRBV5-1; CDR3 protein: CASSLQGPNTEAFF
V gene: TRBV28; CDR3 protein: CASSLLPGWGEAFF
V gene: TRBV18; CDR3 protein: CASSPPGRSTGNTIYF
V gene: TRBV9; CDR3 protein: CASSVELFTDTQYF
V gene: TRBV15; CDR3 protein: CATSKPSNRGLTDTQYF
V gene: TRBV4-2; CDR3 protein: CASSQEGVRGYTF